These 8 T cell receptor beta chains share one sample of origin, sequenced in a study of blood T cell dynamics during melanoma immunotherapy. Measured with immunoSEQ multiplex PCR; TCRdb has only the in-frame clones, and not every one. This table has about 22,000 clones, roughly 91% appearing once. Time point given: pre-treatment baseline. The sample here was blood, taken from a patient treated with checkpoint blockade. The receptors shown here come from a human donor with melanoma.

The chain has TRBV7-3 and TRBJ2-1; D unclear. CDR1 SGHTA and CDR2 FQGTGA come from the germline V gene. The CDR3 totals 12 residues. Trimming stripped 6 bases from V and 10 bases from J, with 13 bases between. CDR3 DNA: TGTGCCAGCAGTTCAGATCTATCGGAGCAGTTCTTC. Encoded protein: CASSSDLSEQFF.

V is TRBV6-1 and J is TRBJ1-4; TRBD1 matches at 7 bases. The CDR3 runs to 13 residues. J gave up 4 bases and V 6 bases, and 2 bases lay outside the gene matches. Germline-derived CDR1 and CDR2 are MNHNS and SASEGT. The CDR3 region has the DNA TGTGCCAGCAGGAGGGACAGTAATGAAAAACTGTTTTTT. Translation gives CASRRDSNEKLFF.

CDR3 sequence reads: CASSPGGQTEAFF. In DNA, the CDR3 is TGCGCCAGCAGCCCAGGGGGTCAGACTGAAGCTTTCTTT. V usage is TRBV5-1 and J usage is TRBJ1-1; 7 positions match TRBD1. Germline-derived CDR1 and CDR2 are SGHRS and YFSETQ. Trimming removed 4 bases from V and 5 bases from J; junction bases left unmatched: 5. The CDR3 runs to 13 residues.

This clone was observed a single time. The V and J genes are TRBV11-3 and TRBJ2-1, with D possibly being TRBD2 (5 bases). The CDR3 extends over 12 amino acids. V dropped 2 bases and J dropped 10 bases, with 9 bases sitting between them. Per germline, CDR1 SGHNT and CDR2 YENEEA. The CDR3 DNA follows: TGTGCCAGCAGCTTATCTCCGGGGGAGCAGTTCTTC. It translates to CASSLSPGEQFF.

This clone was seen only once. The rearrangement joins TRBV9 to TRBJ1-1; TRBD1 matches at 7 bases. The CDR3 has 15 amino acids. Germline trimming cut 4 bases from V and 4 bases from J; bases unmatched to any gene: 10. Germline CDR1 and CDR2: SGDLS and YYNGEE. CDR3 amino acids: CASSPRQGGSTEAFF. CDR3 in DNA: TGTGCCAGCAGCCCCCGACAGGGAGGTAGCACTGAAGCTTTCTTT.

CDR3 loop: CAWSVGAGETQYF. The CDR3 DNA reads TGTGCCTGGAGTGTAGGTGCCGGGGAGACCCAGTACTTC. This chain connects TRBV30 to TRBJ2-5; unclear D gene. The CDR3 has 13 amino acids. Germline V CDR1 and CDR2: GTSNPN, SVGIG (reference sequence). Trimming shortened V by 0 bases and J by 5 bases, and 10 bases separated the two germline ends.

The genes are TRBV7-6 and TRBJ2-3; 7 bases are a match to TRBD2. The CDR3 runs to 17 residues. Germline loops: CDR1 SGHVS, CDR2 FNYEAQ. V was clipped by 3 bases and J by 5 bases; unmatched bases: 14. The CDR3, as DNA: TGTGCCAGCAGCTTGGGTGGGGGAGGGCCTGTTAAAGATACGCAGTATTTT. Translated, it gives CASSLGGGGPVKDTQYF.

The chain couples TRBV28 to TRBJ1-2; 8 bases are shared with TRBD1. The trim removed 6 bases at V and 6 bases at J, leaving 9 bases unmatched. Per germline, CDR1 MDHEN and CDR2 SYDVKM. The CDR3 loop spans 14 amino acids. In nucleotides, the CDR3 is TGTGCCAGCAGCGAAGCGGACAGGGTTAATGGCTACACCTTC. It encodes CASSEADRVNGYTF.